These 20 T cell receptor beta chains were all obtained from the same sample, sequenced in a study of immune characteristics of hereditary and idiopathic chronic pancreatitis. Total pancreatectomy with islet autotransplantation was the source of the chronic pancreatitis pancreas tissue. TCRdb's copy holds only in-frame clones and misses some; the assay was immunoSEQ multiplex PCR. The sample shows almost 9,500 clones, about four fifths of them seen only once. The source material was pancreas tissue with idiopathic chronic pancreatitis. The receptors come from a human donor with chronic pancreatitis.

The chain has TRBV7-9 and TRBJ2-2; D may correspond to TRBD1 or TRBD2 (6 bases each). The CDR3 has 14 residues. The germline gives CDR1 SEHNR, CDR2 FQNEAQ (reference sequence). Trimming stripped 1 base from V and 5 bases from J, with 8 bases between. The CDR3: CASSLGGGTGELFF. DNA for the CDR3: TGTGCCAGCAGCTTAGGAGGGGGGACCGGGGAGCTGTTTTTT.

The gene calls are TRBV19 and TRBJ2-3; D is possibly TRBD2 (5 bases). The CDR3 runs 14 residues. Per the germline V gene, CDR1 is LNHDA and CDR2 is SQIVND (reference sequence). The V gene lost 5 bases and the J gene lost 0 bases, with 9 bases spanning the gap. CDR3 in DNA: TGTGCCAGTAGTCCGCGGACTAGCACAGATACGCAGTATTTT. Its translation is CASSPRTSTDTQYF.

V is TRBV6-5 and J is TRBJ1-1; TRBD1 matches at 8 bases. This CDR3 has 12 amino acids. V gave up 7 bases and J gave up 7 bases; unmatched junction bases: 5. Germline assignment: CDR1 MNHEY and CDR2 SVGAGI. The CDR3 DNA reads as TGTGCCAGCACGCAGACAGGGGATGAAGCTTTCTTT. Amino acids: CASTQTGDEAFF.

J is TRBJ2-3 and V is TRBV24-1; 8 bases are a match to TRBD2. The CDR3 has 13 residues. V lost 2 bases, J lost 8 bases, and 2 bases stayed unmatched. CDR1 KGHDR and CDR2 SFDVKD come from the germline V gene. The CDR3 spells CATSDSGGRTQYF. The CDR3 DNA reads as TGTGCCACCAGTGATTCGGGGGGGCGTACGCAGTATTTT.

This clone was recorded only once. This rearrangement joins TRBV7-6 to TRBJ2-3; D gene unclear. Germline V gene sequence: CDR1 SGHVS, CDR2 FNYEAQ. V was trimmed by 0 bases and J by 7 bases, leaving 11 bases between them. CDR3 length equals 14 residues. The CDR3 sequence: CASSLAKGSYTQYF. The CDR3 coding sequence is TGTGCCAGCAGCTTAGCGAAGGGTTCTTATACGCAGTATTTT.

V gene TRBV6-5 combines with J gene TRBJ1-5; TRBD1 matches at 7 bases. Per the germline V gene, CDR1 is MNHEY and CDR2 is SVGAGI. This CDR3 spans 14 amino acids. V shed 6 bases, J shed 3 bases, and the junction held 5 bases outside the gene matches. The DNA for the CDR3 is TGTGCCAGCAGACACACAGGGGACAATCAGCCCCAGCATTTT. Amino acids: CASRHTGDNQPQHF.

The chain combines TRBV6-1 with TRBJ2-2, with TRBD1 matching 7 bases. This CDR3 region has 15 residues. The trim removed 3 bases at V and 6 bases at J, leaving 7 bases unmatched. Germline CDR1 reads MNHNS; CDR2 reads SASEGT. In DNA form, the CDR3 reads TGTGCCAGCAGTGAGTCCAGGGGGTACGCCGGGGAGCTGTTTTTT. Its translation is CASSESRGYAGELFF.

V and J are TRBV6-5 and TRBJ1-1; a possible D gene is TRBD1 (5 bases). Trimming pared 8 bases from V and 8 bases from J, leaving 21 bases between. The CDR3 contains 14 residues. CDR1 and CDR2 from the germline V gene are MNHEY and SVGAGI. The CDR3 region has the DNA TGTGCCAGCGTGGAGGGGCTCGCGACGTCAGAAGCTTTCTTT. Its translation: CASVEGLATSEAFF.

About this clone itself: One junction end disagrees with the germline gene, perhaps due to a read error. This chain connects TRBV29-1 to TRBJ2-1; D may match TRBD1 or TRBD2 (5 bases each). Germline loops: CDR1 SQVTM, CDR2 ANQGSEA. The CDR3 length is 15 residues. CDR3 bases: TGCAGCGTTAAAGATATAGGACCCGGGGCAGATGAGCAGTTCTTC. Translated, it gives CSVKDIGPGADEQFF.

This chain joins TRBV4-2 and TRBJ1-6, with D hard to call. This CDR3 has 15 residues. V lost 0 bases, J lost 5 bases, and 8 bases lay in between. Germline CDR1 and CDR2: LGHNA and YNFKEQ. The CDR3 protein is CASSQDIPDNSPLHF. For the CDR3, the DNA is TGTGCCAGCAGCCAAGATATCCCGGATAATTCACCCCTCCACTTT.

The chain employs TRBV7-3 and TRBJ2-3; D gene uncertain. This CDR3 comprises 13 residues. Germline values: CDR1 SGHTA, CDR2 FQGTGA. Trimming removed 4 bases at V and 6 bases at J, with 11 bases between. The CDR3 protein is CASSSDVSDTQYF. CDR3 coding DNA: TGTGCCAGCAGCTCGGACGTGAGCGATACGCAGTATTTT.

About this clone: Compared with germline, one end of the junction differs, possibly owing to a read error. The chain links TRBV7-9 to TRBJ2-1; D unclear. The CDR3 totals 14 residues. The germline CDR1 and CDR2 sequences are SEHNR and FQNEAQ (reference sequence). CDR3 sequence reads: CSSSRDLYQETQFF. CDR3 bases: TGCTCCAGCAGCCGAGACTTGTACCAAGAGACCCAGTTCTTC.

Written as DNA, the CDR3 is TGCGCCAGCAGCGGGGGACAGGGGAGTGGAAACACCATATATTTT. Its translation: CASSGGQGSGNTIYF. The chain has TRBV5-1 and TRBJ1-3; 10 positions match TRBD1. The CDR3 is made up of 15 amino acids. Germline CDR1 SGHRS, CDR2 YFSETQ. Trimming removed 4 bases from V and 3 bases from J; junction bases left unmatched: 4.

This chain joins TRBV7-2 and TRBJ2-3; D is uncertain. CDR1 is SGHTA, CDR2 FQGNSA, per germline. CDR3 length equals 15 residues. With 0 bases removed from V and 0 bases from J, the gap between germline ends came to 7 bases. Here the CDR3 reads CASSLAWGSTDTQYF. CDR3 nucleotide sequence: TGTGCCAGCAGCTTAGCGTGGGGTAGCACAGATACGCAGTATTTT.

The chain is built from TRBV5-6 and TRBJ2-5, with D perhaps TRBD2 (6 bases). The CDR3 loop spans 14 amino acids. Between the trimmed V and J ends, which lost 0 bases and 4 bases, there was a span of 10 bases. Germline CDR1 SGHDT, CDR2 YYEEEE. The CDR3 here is CASSLARGRETQYF. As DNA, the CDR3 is TGTGCCAGCAGCTTGGCTCGGGGGAGAGAGACCCAGTACTTC. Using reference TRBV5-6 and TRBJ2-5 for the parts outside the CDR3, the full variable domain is DAGVTQSPTHLIKTRGQQVTLRCSPKSGHDTVSWYQQALGQGPQFIFQYYEEEERQRGNFPDRFSGHQFPNYSSELNVNALLLGDSALYLCASSLARGRETQYFGPGTRLLVL.

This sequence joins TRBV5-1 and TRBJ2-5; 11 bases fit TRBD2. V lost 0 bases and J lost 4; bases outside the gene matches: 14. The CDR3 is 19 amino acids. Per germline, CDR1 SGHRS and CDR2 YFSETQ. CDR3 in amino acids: CASSLVALAGGTPTETQYF. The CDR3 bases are TGCGCCAGCAGCTTGGTCGCGCTAGCGGGGGGAACGCCAACAGAGACCCAGTACTTC.

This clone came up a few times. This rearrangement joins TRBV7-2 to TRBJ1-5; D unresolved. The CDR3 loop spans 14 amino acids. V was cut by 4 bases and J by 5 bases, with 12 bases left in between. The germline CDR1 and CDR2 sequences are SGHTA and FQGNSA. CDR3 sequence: CASSSLVFDQPQHF. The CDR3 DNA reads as TGTGCCAGCAGCTCCCTTGTCTTCGATCAGCCCCAGCATTTT. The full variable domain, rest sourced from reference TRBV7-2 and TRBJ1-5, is GAGVSQSPSNKVTEKGKDVELRCDPISGHTALYWYRQSLGQGLEFLIYFQGNSAPDKSGLPSDRFSAERTGGSVSTLTIQRTQQEDSAVYLCASSSLVFDQPQHFGDGTRLSIL.

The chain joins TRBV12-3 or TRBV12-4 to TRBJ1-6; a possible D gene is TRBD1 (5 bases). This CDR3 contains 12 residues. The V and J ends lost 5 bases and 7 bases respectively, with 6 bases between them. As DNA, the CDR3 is TGTGCCAGCAGTCCAGGGAATTCACCCCTCCACTTT. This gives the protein CASSPGNSPLHF.

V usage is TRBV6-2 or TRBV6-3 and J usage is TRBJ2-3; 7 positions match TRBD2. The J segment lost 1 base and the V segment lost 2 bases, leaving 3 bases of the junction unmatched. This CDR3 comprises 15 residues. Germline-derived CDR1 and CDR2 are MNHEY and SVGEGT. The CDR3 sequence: CASSYRTSGTDTQYF. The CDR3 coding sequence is TGTGCCAGCAGTTACCGCACTAGCGGCACAGATACGCAGTATTTT.

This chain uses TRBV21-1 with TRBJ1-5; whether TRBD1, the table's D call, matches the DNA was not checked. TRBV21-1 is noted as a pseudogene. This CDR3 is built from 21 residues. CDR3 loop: CASSKLNFMPSLRQANQPQHF. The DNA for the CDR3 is TGTGCCAGCAGCAAATTGAACTTTATGCCATCATTAAGACAGGCCAATCAGCCCCAGCATTTT.